These 7 T cell receptor beta chains share one sample of origin, sequenced in a study of immune cell composition in non-small cell lung cancer. Repertoires were generated with immunoSEQ multiplex PCR, while TCRdb's copy carries only in-frame clones and drops some. This sample has thousands of clones, with roughly 79% found just once. Sequencing was carried out using lung tumor tissue. Receptors were obtained from a human donor with non-small cell lung cancer.

The chain joins TRBV30 to TRBJ1-4; D is unclear. Germline-derived CDR1 and CDR2 are GTSNPN and SVGIG (reference sequence). V lost 4 bases to trimming and J lost 8 bases, with 14 bases between them. The CDR3 covers 13 residues. CDR3 nucleotides: TGTGCCTGGAAGGGCCGGGAAAAGGAAAAACTGTTTTTT. Its protein is CAWKGREKEKLFF.

The J gene is TRBJ1-4, the V gene TRBV7-8; unclear D gene. Germline-derived CDR1 and CDR2 are SGHVS and FQNEAQ. The CDR3 is 17 amino acids. Trimming left V 2 bases short and J 0 bases short, with 13 bases between. The CDR3 nucleotides are TGTGCCAGCAGCTTAAGCGCAGTTAACCCAACTAATGAAAAACTGTTTTTT. Translating it yields CASSLSAVNPTNEKLFF. Filled out from reference TRBV7-8 and TRBJ1-4, the complete variable domain reads GAGVSQSPRYKVAKRGQDVALRCDPISGHVSLFWYQQALGQGPEFLTYFQNEAQLDKSGLPSDRFFAERPEGSVSTLKIQRTQQEDSAVYLCASSLSAVNPTNEKLFFGSGTQLSVL.

This sequence joins TRBV5-1 and TRBJ1-1, with TRBD1 matching 8 bases. The CDR3 contains 15 residues. Unmatched junction bases numbered 4, after V lost 3 bases and J lost 0 bases. CDR1 is SGHRS, CDR2 YFSETQ, per germline. In nucleotides, the CDR3 is TGCGCCAGCAGCTACGGACAGGGTCTGAACACTGAAGCTTTCTTT. Its translation is CASSYGQGLNTEAFF.

The J gene is TRBJ2-2, the V gene TRBV7-2; 7 bases are shared with TRBD1. The CDR3 is 14 residues long. Germline V lookup: CDR1 SGHTA, CDR2 FQGNSA. After removal of 3 bases from V and 7 bases from J, the junction contained 5 bases not matched to a gene. The CDR3 is CASSLAGQVGELFF. DNA of the CDR3: TGTGCCAGCAGCTTGGCCGGACAGGTCGGGGAGCTGTTTTTT.

The V call is TRBV7-9, the J call TRBJ2-5, with TRBD2 as a possible D gene (6 bases). V dropped 5 bases and J dropped 5 bases, with 21 bases sitting between them. In germline, CDR1 is SEHNR, CDR2 FQNEAQ (reference sequence). There are 16 residues in the CDR3. The DNA of the CDR3 is TGTGCCAGCAGCCCGAAAACACGGGAGTCGTGGGAGACCCAGTACTTC. It is translated as CASSPKTRESWETQYF.

The genes are TRBV25-1 and TRBJ2-7; 10 bases are shared with TRBD1. V shed 6 bases and J 2 bases; nucleotides not matched to a gene: 10. Germline CDR1 reads MGHDK; CDR2 reads SYGVNS. CDR3 length equals 16 residues. In DNA, the CDR3 is TGTGCCAGCAGGCGCCCCCTGGGGACAGGGGCCTACGAGCAGTACTTC. Translating gives CASRRPLGTGAYEQYF.

This clone has a handful of counts. The chain combines TRBV7-2 with TRBJ2-1; TRBD2 agrees at 8 bases. CDR1 and CDR2 from the germline V gene are SGHTA and FQGNSA. V shed 3 bases and J 4 bases; nucleotides not matched to a gene: 8. The CDR3 loop spans 16 amino acids. CDR3 amino acids: CASSLGAGVKYNEQFF. As DNA, the CDR3 is TGTGCCAGCAGCTTGGGAGCGGGAGTGAAATACAATGAGCAGTTCTTC.